This paragraph covers one T cell receptor beta chain sequence. Its antigen is as yet unknown. This sample was included in a study of cytomegalovirus exposure and HLA in healthy donors. Study summary: Clustering assigned about 80% of the approximately 400 genotyped donors to the Caucasian-associated ancestry cluster.

The PCR contained 60 Vbeta and 13 Jbeta primers. Authors' data handling: The authors later counted roughly 76 million unique TCR beta chains, some 10 million of them shared. TCRdb's table, derived via immunoSEQ multiplex PCR, lists solely in-frame clones and lacks some. V, J and clone size reflect that table, while D and trimming were determined from the DNA. The sample carries around 150,000 clones, 78% recorded once. Study-wide results and limits: Rare sequences made up most TCRs, while some public TCRs were found in many donors. According to an earlier analysis, most TCR beta V segments yielded productive rearrangements about 87% or about 30% of the time.

V was trimmed by 10 bases and J by 2 bases, leaving 17 bases between them. CDR1 and CDR2 from the germline V gene are MDHEN and SYDVKM. The CDR3 totals 14 residues. The origin of this receptor is a male donor in good health and CMV-seronegative. Sequencing input: PBMCs. This chain links TRBV28 with TRBJ2-5; tentatively, D is TRBD2 (6 bases). The CDR3 protein is CATFEGRHQETQYF. The CDR3 DNA follows: TGTGCCACCTTTGAGGGGAGGCATCAAGAGACCCAGTACTTC.